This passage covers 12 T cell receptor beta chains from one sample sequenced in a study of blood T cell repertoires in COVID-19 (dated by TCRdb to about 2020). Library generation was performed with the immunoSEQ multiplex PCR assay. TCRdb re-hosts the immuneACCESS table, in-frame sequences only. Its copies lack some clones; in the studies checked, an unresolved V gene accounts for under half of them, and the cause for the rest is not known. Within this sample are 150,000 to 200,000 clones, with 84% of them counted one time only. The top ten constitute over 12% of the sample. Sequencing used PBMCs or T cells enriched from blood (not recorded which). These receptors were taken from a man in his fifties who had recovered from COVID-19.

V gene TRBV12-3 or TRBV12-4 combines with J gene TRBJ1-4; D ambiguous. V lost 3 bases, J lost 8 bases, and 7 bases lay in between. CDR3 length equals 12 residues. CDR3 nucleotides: TGTGCCAGCAGTTTTCGGGAAGAAAAACTGTTTTTT. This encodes CASSFREEKLFF.

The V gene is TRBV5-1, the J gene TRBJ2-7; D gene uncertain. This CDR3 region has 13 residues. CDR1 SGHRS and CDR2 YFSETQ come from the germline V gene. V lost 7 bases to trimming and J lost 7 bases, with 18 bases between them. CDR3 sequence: CASGAEKVREQYF. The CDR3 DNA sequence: TGCGCCAGCGGAGCCGAGAAGGTGCGGGAGCAGTACTTC.

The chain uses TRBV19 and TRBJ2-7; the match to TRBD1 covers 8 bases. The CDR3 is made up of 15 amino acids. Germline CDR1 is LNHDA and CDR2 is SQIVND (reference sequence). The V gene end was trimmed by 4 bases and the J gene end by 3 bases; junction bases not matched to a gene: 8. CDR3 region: CASSTGQANLYEQYF. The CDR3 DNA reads TGTGCCAGTAGTACGGGACAGGCTAACCTCTACGAGCAGTACTTC.

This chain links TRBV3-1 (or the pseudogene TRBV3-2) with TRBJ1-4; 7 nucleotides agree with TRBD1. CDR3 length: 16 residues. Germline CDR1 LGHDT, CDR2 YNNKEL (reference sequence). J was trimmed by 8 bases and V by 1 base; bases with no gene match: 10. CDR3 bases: TGTGCCAGCAGCCAAGGGGCCGGGACACAGGGGGAAAAACTGTTTTTT. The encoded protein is CASSQGAGTQGEKLFF.

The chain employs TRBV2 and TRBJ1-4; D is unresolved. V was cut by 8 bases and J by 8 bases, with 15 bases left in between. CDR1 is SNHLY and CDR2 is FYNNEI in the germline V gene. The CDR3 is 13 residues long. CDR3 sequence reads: CASANLVREKLFF. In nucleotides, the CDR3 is TGTGCCAGCGCTAATTTGGTCAGGGAAAAACTGTTTTTT.

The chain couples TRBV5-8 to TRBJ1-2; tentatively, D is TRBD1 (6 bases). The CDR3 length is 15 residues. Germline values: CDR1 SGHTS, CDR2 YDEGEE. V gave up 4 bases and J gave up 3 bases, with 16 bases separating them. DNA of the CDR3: TGTGCCAGCAGCGGGGGCCAGCTCTCGGACTATGGCTACACCTTC. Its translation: CASSGGQLSDYGYTF. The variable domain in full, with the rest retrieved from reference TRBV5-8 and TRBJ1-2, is EAGVTQSPTHLIKTRGQQATLRCSPISGHTSVYWYQQALGLGLQFLLWYDEGEERNRGNFPPRFSGRQFPNYSSELNVNALELEDSALYLCASSGGQLSDYGYTFGSGTRLTVV.

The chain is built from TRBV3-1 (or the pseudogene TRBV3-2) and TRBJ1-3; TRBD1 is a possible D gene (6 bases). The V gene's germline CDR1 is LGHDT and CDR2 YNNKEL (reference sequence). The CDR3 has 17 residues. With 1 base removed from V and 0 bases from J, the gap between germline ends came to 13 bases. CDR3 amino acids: CASSQVGGRSSGNTIYF. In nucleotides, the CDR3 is TGTGCCAGCAGCCAAGTAGGGGGACGCTCCTCTGGAAACACCATATATTTT.

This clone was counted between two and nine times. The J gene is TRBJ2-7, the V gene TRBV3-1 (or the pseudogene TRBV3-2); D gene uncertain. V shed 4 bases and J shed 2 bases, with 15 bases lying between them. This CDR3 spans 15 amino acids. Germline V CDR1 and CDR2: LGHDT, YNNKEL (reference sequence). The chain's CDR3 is CASSLSDIKPYEQYF. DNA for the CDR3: TGTGCCAGCAGCCTCTCTGACATTAAGCCCTACGAGCAGTACTTC.

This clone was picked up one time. The CDR3 DNA follows: TGCGCCAGCAGCTTGGGAGGACAGGGAAACGAGCAGTACTTC. Protein product: CASSLGGQGNEQYF. The rearrangement uses TRBV5-1 and TRBJ2-7; 8 nucleotides agree with TRBD1. Trimming removed 0 bases from V and 5 bases from J; junction bases left unmatched: 4. This CDR3 contains 14 residues. Germline loops: CDR1 SGHRS, CDR2 YFSETQ.

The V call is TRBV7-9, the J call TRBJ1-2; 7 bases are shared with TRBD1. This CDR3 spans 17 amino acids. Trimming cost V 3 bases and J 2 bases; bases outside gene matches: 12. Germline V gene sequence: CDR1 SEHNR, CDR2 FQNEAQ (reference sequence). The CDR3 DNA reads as TGTGCCAGCAGCTTTAGGGGAGATCGCAGGGGGAACTATGGCTACACCTTC. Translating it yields CASSFRGDRRGNYGYTF.

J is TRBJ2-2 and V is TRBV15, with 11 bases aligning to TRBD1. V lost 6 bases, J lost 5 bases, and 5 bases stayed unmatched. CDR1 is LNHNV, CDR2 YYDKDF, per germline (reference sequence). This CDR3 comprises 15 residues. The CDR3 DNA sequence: TGTGCCACCAGAACCGGGACAGGGGGGACCGGGGAGCTGTTTTTT. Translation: CATRTGTGGTGELFF.

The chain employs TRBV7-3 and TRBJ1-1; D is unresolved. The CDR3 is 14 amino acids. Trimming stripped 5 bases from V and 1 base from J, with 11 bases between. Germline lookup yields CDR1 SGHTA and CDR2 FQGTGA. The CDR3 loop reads CASSLTTQNTEAFF. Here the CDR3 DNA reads TGTGCCAGCAGCCTTACCACACAGAACACTGAAGCTTTCTTT. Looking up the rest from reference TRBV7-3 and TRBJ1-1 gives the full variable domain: GAGVSQTPSNKVTEKGKYVELRCDPISGHTALYWYRQSLGQGPEFLIYFQGTGAADDSGLPNDRFFAVRPEGSVSTLKIQRTERGDSAVYLCASSLTTQNTEAFFGQGTRLTVV.